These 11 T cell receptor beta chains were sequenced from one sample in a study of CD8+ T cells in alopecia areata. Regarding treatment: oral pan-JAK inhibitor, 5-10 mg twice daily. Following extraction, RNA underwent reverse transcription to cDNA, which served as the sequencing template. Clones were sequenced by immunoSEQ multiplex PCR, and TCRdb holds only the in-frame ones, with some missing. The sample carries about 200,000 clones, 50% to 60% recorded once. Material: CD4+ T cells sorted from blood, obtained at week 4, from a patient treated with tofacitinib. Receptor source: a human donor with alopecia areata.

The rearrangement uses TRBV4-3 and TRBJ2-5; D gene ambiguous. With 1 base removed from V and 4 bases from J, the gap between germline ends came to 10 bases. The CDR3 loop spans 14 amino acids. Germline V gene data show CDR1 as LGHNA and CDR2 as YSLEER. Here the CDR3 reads CASSQGAATETQYF. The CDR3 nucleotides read TGCGCCAGCAGCCAAGGGGCAGCAACAGAGACCCAGTACTTC.

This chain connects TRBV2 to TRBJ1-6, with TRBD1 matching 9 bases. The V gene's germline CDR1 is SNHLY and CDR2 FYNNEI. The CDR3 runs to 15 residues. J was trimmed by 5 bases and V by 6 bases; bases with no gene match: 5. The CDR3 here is CASRPRTGDNSPLHF. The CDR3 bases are TGTGCCAGCAGGCCTCGGACAGGGGATAATTCACCCCTCCACTTT.

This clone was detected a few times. CDR3: CASSQLDGIYGYTF. The CDR3 DNA sequence: TGTGCCAGCAGCCAATTGGACGGGATCTATGGCTACACCTTC. This chain connects TRBV14 to TRBJ1-2; D unresolved. CDR1 SGHDN and CDR2 FVKESK come from the germline V gene. Trimming left V 2 bases short and J 4 bases short, with 11 bases between. CDR3 length: 14 residues. Full variable domain (outside the CDR3, taken from reference TRBV14 and TRBJ1-2): EAGVTQFPSHSVIEKGQTVTLRCDPISGHDNLYWYRRVMGKEIKFLLHFVKESKQDESGMPNNRFLAERTGGTYSTLKVQPAELEDSGVYFCASSQLDGIYGYTFGSGTRLTVV.

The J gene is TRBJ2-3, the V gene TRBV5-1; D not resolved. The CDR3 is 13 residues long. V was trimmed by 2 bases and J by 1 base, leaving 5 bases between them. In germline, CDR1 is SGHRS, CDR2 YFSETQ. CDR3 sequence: CASSFEGTDTQYF. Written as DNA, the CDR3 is TGCGCCAGCAGCTTTGAAGGCACAGATACGCAGTATTTT.

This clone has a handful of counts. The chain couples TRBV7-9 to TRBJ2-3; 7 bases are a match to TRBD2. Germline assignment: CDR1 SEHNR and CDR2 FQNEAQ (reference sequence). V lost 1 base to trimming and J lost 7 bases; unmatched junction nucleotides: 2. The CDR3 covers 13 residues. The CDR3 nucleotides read TGTGCCAGCAGCTTAGACGGGGGGTATACGCAGTATTTT. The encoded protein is CASSLDGGYTQYF.

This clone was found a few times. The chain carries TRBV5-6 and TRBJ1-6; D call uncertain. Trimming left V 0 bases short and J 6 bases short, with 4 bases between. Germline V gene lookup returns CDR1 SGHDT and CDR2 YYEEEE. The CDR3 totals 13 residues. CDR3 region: CASSLEINSPLHF. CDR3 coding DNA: TGTGCCAGCAGCTTGGAAATTAATTCACCCCTCCACTTT.

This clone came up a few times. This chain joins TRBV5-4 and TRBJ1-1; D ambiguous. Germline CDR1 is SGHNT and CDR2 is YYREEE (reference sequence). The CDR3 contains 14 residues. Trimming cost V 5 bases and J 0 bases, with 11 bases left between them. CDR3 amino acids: CASSREPMNTEAFF. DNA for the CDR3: TGTGCCAGCAGTCGGGAACCCATGAACACTGAAGCTTTCTTT.

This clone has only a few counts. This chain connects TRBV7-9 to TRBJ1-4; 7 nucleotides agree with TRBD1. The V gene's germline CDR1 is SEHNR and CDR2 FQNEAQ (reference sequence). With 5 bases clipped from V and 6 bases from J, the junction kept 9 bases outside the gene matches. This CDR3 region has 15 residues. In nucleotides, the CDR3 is TGTGCCAGCAGCCGTACCGGGACAGACTATGAAAAACTGTTTTTT. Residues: CASSRTGTDYEKLFF.

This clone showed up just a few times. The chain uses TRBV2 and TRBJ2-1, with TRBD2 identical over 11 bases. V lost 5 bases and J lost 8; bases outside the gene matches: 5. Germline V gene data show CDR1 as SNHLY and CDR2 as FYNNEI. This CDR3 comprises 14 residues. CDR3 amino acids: CASSKGLAGDEQFF. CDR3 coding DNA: TGTGCCAGCAGTAAAGGACTAGCGGGCGATGAGCAGTTCTTC.

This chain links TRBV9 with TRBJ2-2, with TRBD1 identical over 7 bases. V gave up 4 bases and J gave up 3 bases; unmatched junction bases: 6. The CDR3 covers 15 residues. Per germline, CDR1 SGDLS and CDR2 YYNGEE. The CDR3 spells CASSTDRVHTGELFF. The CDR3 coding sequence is TGTGCCAGCAGCACCGACAGGGTACACACCGGGGAGCTGTTTTTT.

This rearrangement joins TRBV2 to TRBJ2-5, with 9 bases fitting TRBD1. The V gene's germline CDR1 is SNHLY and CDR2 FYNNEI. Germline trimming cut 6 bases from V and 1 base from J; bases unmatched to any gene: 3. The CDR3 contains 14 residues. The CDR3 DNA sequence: TGTGCCAGCAGCTGGGGACAGGGCCAAGAGACCCAGTACTTC. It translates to CASSWGQGQETQYF.